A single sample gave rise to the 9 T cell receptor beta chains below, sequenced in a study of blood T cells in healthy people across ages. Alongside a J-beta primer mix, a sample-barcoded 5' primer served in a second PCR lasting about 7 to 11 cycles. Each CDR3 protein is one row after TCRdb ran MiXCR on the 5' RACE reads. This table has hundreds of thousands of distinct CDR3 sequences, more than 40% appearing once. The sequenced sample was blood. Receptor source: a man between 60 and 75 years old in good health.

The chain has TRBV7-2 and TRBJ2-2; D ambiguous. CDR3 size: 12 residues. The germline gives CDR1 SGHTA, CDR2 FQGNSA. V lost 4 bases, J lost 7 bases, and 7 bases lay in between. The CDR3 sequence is CASSSWGGELFF. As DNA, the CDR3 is TGTGCCAGCAGCTCTTGGGGCGGGGAGCTGTTTTTT.

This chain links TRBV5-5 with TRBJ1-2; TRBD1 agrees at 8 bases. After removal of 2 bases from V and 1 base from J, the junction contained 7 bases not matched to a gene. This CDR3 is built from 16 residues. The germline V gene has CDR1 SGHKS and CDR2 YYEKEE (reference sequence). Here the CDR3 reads CASSFPDRANNYGYTF. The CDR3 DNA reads TGTGCCAGCAGCTTTCCGGACAGGGCTAATAACTATGGCTACACCTTC.

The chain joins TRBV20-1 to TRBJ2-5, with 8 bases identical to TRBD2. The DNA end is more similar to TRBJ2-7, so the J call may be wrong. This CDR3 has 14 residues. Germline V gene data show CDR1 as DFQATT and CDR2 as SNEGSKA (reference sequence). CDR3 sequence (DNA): TGCAGTGCTAGAGATTGGGCGGGGGGTTACGAGCAGTACTTC. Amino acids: CSARDWAGGYEQYF.

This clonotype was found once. The CDR3 coding sequence is TGTGCCAGCAGAATGAGTGGGGCCAACGTCCTGACTTTC. Amino acids: CASRMSGANVLTF. The chain couples TRBV28 to TRBJ2-6; D is undetermined. The CDR3 contains 13 residues. The germline V gene has CDR1 MDHEN and CDR2 SYDVKM. V lost 6 bases, J lost 3 bases, and 6 bases lay in between.

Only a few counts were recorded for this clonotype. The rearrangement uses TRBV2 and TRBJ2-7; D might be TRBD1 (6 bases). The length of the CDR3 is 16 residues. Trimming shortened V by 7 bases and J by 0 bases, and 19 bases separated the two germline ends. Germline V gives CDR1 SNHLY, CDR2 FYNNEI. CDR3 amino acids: CASTDRQGPFSYEQYF. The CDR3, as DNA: TGTGCCAGCACCGATCGGCAGGGGCCATTCTCCTACGAGCAGTACTTC.

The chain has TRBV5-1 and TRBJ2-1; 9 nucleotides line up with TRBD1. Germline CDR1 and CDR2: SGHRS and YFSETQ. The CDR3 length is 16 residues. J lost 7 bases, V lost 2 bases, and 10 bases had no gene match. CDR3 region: CASSFDTGGWINEQFF. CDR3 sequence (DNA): TGCGCCAGCAGCTTCGACACAGGGGGCTGGATTAATGAGCAGTTCTTC. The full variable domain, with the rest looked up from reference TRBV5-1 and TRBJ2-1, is KAGVTQTPRYLIKTRGQQVTLSCSPISGHRSVSWYQQTPGQGLQFLFEYFSETQRNKGNFPGRFSGRQFSNSRSEMNVSTLELGDSALYLCASSFDTGGWINEQFFGPGTRLTVL.

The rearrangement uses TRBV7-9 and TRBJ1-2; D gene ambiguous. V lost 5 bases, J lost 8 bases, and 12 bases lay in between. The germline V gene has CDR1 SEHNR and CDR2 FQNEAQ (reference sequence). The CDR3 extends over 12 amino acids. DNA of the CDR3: TGTGCCAGCAGCCCTCAATCGGGCGGCTACACCTTC. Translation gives CASSPQSGGYTF.

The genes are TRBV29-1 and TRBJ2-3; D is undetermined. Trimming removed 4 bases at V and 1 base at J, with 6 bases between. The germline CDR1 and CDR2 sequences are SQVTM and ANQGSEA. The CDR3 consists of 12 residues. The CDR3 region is CSVVIGTDTQYF. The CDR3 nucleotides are TGCAGCGTTGTAATTGGCACAGATACGCAGTATTTT.

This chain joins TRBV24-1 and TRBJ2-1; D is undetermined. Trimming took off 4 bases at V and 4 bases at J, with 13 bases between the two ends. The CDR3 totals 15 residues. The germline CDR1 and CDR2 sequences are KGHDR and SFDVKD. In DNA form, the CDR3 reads TGTGCCACCAGTGACCCCATGCGGCCATACAATGAGCAGTTCTTC. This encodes CATSDPMRPYNEQFF.